Listed below are T cell receptor beta chains from one sample, sequenced in a study of blood T cell repertoires in COVID-19. Assay used: immunoSEQ multiplex PCR; TCRdb lists only in-frame clones, some missing. The data show about 110,000 clones, 82% seen once. Sequencing input: peripheral blood. All receptors come from a man between 65 and 85 years old with acute or convalescent COVID-19. Both conserved end residues are trimmed from each CDR3.

TRBJ2-3	TRBV10-3	AIKGQGALTDTQY
TRBJ2-3	TRBV5-1	ASSLWGVGDTQY
TRBJ2-1	TRBV14	ASSRILTGGAEQF
TRBJ2-7	TRBV2	ASKETRDSGYEQY
TRBJ1-1	TRBV12-3/TRBV12-4	ASSKTGLLEAF
TRBJ2-2	TRBV27	ASTRQGSTGELF
TRBJ1-3	TRBV6-6	ASSYTQNSGNTIY
TRBJ1-5	TRBV3-1/TRBV3-2	ASSPGRGLNQPQH
TRBJ1-5	TRBV9	ASSVGLTGDQPQH
TRBJ2-4	TRBV29-1	SATTGGTGMVIQY
TRBJ2-7	TRBV10-3	AISGGRGRAPYEQY
TRBJ1-6	TRBV7-3	ASSFSGTDHSPLH
TRBJ2-5	TRBV27	ASSFSTYGETQY
TRBJ2-1	TRBV30	AWNQGAYNEQF
TRBJ1-5	TRBV30	AWSTGINQPQH
TRBJ1-2	TRBV2	ASSEPAHRVFNYGYT
TRBJ2-5	TRBV7-7	ASSLQGGQETQY
TRBJ2-7	TRBV3-1/TRBV3-2	ASSQLLAGKQY
TRBJ1-3	TRBV3-1/TRBV3-2	ASSQNSGNTIY
TRBJ2-7	TRBV29-1	SAAGGLYEQY
TRBJ2-6	TRBV28	ASSGGVGGANVLT
TRBJ2-3	TRBV10-2	ASSALAGGDTQY
TRBJ1-5	TRBV28	ASSLLAGYQPQH